The source of this T cell receptor beta chain is a study of shared clonotypes between healthy human individuals. Unsorted samples drew genomic DNA from 90 million or so PBMCs. There are a few counts of this clone. Clones were sequenced by immunoSEQ multiplex PCR, and TCRdb holds only the in-frame ones, with some missing. Here the sample spans fewer than 650,000 clones, just over 75% being singletons. After removal of 3 bases from V and 5 bases from J, the junction contained 9 bases not matched to a gene. CDR3 length: 15 residues. Germline V lookup: CDR1 SGDLS, CDR2 YYNGEE. Sequences were obtained from PBMCs. This clonotype was sampled from a middle-aged woman in good health. Some clones in this sample may be carry-over from other donors' samples. V usage is TRBV9 and J usage is TRBJ2-7, with 9 bases that match TRBD1. CDR3 sequence reads: CASSGPQGARDEQYF. The DNA of the CDR3 is TGTGCCAGCAGCGGGCCACAGGGGGCGCGGGACGAGCAGTACTTC.